Listed below are T cell receptor beta chains from one sample, sequenced in a study of blood T cell repertoires in COVID-19. Produced via immunoSEQ multiplex PCR; TCRdb's table is partial and in-frame only. The table lists about 180,000 clones, 80% to 90% of them singletons. The source material was peripheral blood. These receptors all come from a woman older than 75 with COVID-19, enrolled during active disease. CDR3s include the opening cysteine and the closing phenylalanine or tryptophan. A D gene is named only where the DNA matches it firmly. Some rows have no size entry. The others give once, few or many, or a class for an expanded clone.

v_call	clone_size	d_call	j_call	cdr3_length	cdr3_nt	cdr3_aa
TRBV11-1	NA	NA	TRBJ2-3	13	TGTGCCAGCAGCTTATATGGTGAGGATACGCAGTATTTT	CASSLYGEDTQYF
TRBV3-1/TRBV3-2	few	NA	TRBJ2-1	14	TGTGCCAGCAGCCAACGTAGCGGAGGCAATGAGCAGTTCTTC	CASSQRSGGNEQFF
TRBV10-3	NA	TRBD2	TRBJ2-7	16	TGTGCCATCAGTGAAATCCCCGGGACTAGACTTCCTGAGCAGTACTTC	CAISEIPGTRLPEQYF
TRBV5-8	once	NA	TRBJ1-4	14	TGTGCCAGCAGCAAGGGGGTTGTCAATGAAAAACTGTTTTTT	CASSKGVVNEKLFF
TRBV28	NA	TRBD1	TRBJ1-4	16	TGTGCCAGCAGACGCAGAACAGGGGCGGCTAATGAAAAACTGTTTTTT	CASRRRTGAANEKLFF
TRBV4-2	few	TRBD2	TRBJ2-3	18	TGTGCCAGCAGCCCCCCTAGCGGGGGGGCCGGTAGCACAGATACGCAGTATTTT	CASSPPSGGAGSTDTQYF
TRBV7-8	NA	NA	TRBJ2-1	16	TGTGCCAGCAGCCTCCGGGACCGAGCGCGGGGCAATGAGCAGTTCTTC	CASSLRDRARGNEQFF
TRBV3-1/TRBV3-2	NA	TRBD1	TRBJ1-1	14	TGTGCCAGCAGCCAACCGGGACAGGGGGCTGAAGCTTTCTTT	CASSQPGQGAEAFF
TRBV6-5	NA	TRBD2	TRBJ2-1	15	TGTGCCAGCAGCTCCCGTGGGGAGGGATACAATGAGCAGTTCTTC	CASSSRGEGYNEQFF
TRBV5-1	NA	NA	TRBJ1-1	13	TGCGCCAGCAGCTTGACAGGGCTGACCGAAGCTTTCTTT	CASSLTGLTEAFF
TRBV3-1/TRBV3-2	once	TRBD1	TRBJ1-6	15	TGTGCCAGCAGCCAAGATCGGACAGGGTATTCACCCCTCCACTTT	CASSQDRTGYSPLHF
TRBV10-3	NA	TRBD1	TRBJ2-7	14	TGTGCCATCAGTACCGGGACAGGGGACTACGAGCAGTACTTC	CAISTGTGDYEQYF
TRBV7-3	once	NA	TRBJ2-2	16	TGTGCCAGCAGCCCGGGGGGCAGGGGTATTACCGGGGAGCTGTTTTTT	CASSPGGRGITGELFF
TRBV5-1	once	NA	TRBJ2-3	16	TGCGCCAGCAGCCGAGGAGGGGGCCCTACCACAGATACGCAGTATTTT	CASSRGGGPTTDTQYF
TRBV27	NA	TRBD1	TRBJ2-7	14	TGTGCCAGCAGTTGGGGACAGGGGGTCGGCGAGCAGTACTTC	CASSWGQGVGEQYF
TRBV5-4	NA	NA	TRBJ2-7	16	TGTGCCAGCAGCGCGGGGTTCCCTCGGGGCTCCTACGAGCAGTACTTC	CASSAGFPRGSYEQYF
TRBV3-1/TRBV3-2	NA	NA	TRBJ2-4	13	TGTGCCAGCAGCCTTCTAGCCAAAAACATTCAGTACTTC	CASSLLAKNIQYF
TRBV3-1/TRBV3-2	NA	NA	TRBJ1-2	15	TGTGCCAGCAGCCCCTGGCAGGTAGGGGCCTATGGCTACACCTTC	CASSPWQVGAYGYTF
TRBV11-3	NA	TRBD1	TRBJ2-3	15	TGTGCCAGCAGCGCGGGACAGGGGAGGGCAGATACGCAGTATTTT	CASSAGQGRADTQYF
TRBV4-2	once	NA	TRBJ1-3	13	TGTGCCAGCAGCCCCCAATCTGGAAACACCATATATTTT	CASSPQSGNTIYF
TRBV19	few	NA	TRBJ1-6	13	TGTGCCAGTAGTCCCCAGTATAATTCACCCCTCCACTTT	CASSPQYNSPLHF
TRBV5-1	few	TRBD2	TRBJ2-2	15	TGCGCCAGCAGCTTGATCGAGCGGGGAACCGGGGAGCTGTTTTTT	CASSLIERGTGELFF
TRBV30	once	NA	TRBJ2-7	11	TGTGCCTGGAGTGTACTCGACGAGCAGTACTTC	CAWSVLDEQYF
TRBV5-1	NA	NA	TRBJ1-1	13	TGCGCCAGCAGCTGGGACGGGAGCACTGAAGCTTTCTTT	CASSWDGSTEAFF
TRBV27	NA	NA	TRBJ1-2	16	TGTGCCAGCAGTTTCTCCAAAGTTCAGGGTACCTATGGCTACACCTTC	CASSFSKVQGTYGYTF
TRBV11-2	NA	TRBD1	TRBJ2-3	16	TGTGCCAGCAGCTTAGGTTCTGACAGGGCCCTAGATACGCAGTATTTT	CASSLGSDRALDTQYF
TRBV30	NA	NA	TRBJ1-1	13	TGTGCCTCAGGTAGGGGATCGGGCACTGAAGCTTTCTTT	CASGRGSGTEAFF
TRBV7-2	once	TRBD1	TRBJ1-1	15	TGTGCCAGCAGCCCCCAGACAGGGGGCATTGATGAAGCTTTCTTT	CASSPQTGGIDEAFF
TRBV2	NA	TRBD1	TRBJ2-7	14	TGTGCCAGCAGTGACGGGACAGGGGGCTACGAGCAGTACTTC	CASSDGTGGYEQYF